This T cell receptor beta chain was profiled in a study of molecular identifiers for immune sequencing clone quantification. Overall study findings and caveats: Among over 950,000 naive cells, as was reported, spiked Jurkat TCR RNA from one cell was detectable.

CDR1 is SGHRS and CDR2 is YFSETQ in the germline V gene. Germline trimming cut 1 base from V and 6 bases from J; bases unmatched to any gene: 3. The CDR3 contains 14 residues. This clonotype was counted between two and nine times. Its specificity is not known. Preparation methods for the bulk TCR libraries were those previously described, with listed TCR primers. MiXCR, run by TCRdb on the PCR reads, gives a single entry per CDR3 protein. The sample includes just under 650,000 distinct CDR3 sequences, 15% to 20% seen only once; the top ten take under 0.95%. This chain joins TRBV5-1 and TRBJ2-2, with 7 bases that match TRBD1. The material sequenced was naive CD8+ T cells from blood, with Jurkat cell RNA spiked in. Regarding subset: FACS-sorted CD8+CD4-CCR7+CD45RA+ naive T cells. The sequence derives from a human donor in good health. Some libraries in this study had Jurkat cell RNA spiked in. The CDR3 loop is CASSLTGDPGELFF. As DNA, the CDR3 is TGCGCCAGCAGCTTGACAGGGGATCCCGGGGAGCTGTTTTTT.